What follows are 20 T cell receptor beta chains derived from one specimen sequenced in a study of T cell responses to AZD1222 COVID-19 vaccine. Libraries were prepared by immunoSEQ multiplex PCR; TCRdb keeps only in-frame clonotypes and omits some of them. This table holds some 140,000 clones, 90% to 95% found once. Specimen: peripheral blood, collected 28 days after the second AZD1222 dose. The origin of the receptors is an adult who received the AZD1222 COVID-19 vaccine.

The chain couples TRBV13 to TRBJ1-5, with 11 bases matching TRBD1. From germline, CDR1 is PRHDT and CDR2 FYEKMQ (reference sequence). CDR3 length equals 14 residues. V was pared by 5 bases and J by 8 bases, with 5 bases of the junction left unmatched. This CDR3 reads CASSKGQGEEPQHF. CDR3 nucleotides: TGTGCCAGCAGCAAGGGACAGGGGGAAGAGCCCCAGCATTTT.

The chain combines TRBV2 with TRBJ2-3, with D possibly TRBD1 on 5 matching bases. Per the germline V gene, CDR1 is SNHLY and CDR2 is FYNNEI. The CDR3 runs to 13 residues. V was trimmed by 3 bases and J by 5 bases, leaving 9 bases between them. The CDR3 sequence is CASSDPRGDTQYF. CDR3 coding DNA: TGTGCCAGCAGTGATCCTAGGGGAGATACGCAGTATTTT.

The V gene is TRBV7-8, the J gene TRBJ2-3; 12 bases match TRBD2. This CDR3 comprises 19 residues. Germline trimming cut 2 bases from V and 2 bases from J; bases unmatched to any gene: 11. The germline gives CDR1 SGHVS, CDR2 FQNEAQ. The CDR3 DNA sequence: TGTGCCAGCAGCTTACACAGAAAAACTAGCGGGGGGTCCACAGATACGCAGTATTTT. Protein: CASSLHRKTSGGSTDTQYF.

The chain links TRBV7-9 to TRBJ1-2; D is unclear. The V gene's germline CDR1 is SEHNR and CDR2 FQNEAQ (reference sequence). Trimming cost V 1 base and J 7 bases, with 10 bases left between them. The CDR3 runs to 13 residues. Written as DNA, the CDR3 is TGTGCCAGCAGCTTAGAAGGTAGCCCTGGCTACACCTTC. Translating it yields CASSLEGSPGYTF.

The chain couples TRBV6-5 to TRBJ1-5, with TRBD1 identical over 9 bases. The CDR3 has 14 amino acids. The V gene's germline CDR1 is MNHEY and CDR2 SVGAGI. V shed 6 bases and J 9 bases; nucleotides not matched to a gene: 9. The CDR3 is CASSAGTGIGPQHF. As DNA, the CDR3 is TGTGCCAGCAGCGCCGGGACAGGGATCGGGCCCCAGCATTTT.

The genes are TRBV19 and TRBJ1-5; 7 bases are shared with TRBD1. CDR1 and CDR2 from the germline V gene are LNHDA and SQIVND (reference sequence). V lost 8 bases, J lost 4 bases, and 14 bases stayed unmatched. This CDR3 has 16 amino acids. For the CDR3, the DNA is TGTGCCAGTCTCGGTCCTACAGGGGTGGGGAATCAGCCCCAGCATTTT. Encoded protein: CASLGPTGVGNQPQHF.

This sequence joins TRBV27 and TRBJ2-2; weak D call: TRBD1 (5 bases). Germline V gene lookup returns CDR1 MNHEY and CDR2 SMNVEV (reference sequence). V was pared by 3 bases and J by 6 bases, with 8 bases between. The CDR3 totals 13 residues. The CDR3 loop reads CASSLTVAGELFF. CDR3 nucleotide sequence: TGTGCCAGCAGTTTGACAGTGGCCGGGGAGCTGTTTTTT.

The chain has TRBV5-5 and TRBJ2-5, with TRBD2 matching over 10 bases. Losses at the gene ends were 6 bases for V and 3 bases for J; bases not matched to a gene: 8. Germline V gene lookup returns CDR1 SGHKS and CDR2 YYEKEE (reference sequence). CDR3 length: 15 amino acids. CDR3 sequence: CASNRAGGPEETQYF. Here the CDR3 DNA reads TGTGCCAGCAACAGAGCGGGGGGGCCTGAAGAGACCCAGTACTTC.

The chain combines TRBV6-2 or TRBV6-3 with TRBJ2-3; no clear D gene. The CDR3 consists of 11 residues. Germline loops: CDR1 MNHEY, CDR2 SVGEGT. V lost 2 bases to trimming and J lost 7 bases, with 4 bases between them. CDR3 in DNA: TGTGCCAGCAGTTACGCGAATACGCAGTATTTT. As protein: CASSYANTQYF.

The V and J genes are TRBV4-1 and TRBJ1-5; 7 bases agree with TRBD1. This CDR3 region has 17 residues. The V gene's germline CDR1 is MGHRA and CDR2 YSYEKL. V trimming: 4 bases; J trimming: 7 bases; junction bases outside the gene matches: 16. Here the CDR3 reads CASSPGERGRSFQPQHF. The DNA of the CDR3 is TGCGCCAGCAGCCCAGGTGAAAGGGGGCGCTCTTTCCAGCCCCAGCATTTT.

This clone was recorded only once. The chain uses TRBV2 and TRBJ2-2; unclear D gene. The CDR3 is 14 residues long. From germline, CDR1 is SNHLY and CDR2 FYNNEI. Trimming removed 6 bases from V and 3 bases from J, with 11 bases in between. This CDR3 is CASRPPSYTGELFF. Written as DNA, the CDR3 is TGTGCCAGCAGACCCCCCTCATACACCGGGGAGCTGTTTTTT.

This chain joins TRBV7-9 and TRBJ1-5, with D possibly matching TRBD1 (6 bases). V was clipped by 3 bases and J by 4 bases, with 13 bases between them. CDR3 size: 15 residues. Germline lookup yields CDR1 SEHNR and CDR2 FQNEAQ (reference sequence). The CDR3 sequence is CASSFSGQGNQPQHF. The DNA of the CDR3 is TGTGCCAGCAGCTTTTCAGGGCAGGGGAATCAGCCCCAGCATTTT.

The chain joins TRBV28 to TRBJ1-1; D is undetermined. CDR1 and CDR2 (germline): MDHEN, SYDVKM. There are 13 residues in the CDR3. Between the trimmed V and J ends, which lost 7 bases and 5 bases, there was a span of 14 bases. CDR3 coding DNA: TGTGCCAGCACCCCATCGCCCGTTACTGAAGCTTTCTTT. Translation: CASTPSPVTEAFF.

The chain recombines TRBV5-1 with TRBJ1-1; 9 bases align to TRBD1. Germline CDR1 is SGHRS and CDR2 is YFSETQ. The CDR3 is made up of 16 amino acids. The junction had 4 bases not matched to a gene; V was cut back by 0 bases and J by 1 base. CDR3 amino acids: CASSLGTGVANTEAFF. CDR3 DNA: TGCGCCAGCAGCTTGGGGACAGGGGTAGCGAACACTGAAGCTTTCTTT.

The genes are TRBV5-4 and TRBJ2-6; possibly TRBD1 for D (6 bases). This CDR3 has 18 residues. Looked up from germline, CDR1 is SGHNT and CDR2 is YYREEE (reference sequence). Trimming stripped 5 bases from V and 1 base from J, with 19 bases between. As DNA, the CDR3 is TGTGCCAGCAGTCGACTCCTAACAGGGATTTCTGGGGCCAACGTCCTGACTTTC. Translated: CASSRLLTGISGANVLTF.

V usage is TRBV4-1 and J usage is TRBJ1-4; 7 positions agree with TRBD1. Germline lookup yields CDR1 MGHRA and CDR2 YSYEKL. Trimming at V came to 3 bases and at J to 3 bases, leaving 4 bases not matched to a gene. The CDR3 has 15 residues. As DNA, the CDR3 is TGCGCCAGCAGCCAGGCCGGGACAGCTAATGAAAAACTGTTTTTT. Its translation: CASSQAGTANEKLFF.

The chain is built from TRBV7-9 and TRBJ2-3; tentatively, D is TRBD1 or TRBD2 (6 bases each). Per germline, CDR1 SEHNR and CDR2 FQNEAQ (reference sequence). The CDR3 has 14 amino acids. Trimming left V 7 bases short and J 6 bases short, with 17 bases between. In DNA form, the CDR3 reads TGTGCCAGCACCTTCCGAGGGGGGAAGGATACGCAGTATTTT. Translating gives CASTFRGGKDTQYF.

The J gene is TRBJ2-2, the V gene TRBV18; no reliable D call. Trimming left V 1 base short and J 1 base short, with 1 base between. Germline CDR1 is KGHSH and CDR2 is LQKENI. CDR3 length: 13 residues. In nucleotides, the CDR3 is TGTGCCAGCTCACCACAGAACACCGGGGAGCTGTTTTTT. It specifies CASSPQNTGELFF.

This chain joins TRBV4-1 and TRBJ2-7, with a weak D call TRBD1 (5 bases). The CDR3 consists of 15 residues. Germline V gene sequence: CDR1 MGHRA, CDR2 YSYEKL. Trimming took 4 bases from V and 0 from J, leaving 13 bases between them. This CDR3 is CASSPRRESSYEQYF. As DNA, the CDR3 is TGCGCCAGCAGCCCGCGCAGGGAAAGCTCCTACGAGCAGTACTTC.

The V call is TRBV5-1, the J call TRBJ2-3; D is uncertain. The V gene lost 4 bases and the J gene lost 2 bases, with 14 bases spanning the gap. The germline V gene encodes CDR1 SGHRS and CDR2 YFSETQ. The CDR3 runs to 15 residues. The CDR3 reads CASSRLEPPTDTQYF. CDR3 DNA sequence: TGCGCCAGCAGCCGGCTAGAACCGCCCACAGATACGCAGTATTTT.